The text below deals with one TCR beta chain. The CDR3 contains 12 residues. Trimming removed 8 bases at V and 0 bases at J, with 7 bases between. Germline-derived CDR1 and CDR2 are MDHEN and SYDVKM. Participants, 18 to 89 years old, spanned more than 20 US areas. Authors' methods: It was from reference gene primer amplification that nucleated cell counts were estimated. Data came from immunoSEQ multiplex PCR; TCRdb stores just in-frame clones and leaves some out. The DNA was the basis for D and trimming; V, J and clone size are from that table. The data contain about 300,000 clones, around 90% of them seen just once; the ten biggest clones take up 1.5% to 2%. These data belong to a study of blood T cell repertoires in COVID-19. The wider study: In each case, the material was cDNA or gDNA derived from T cells, B-cell-depleted T cells, or PBMCs.

The material sequenced was PBMCs or T cells enriched from blood (not recorded which). V usage is TRBV28 and J usage is TRBJ1-2; D is undetermined. The receptor comes from a woman aged 40 to 55 who had recovered from COVID-19. The CDR3 coding sequence is TGTGCCAGCCACAATCCTAACTATGGCTACACCTTC. It yields the protein CASHNPNYGYTF.